The clone carrying this T cell receptor (beta chain) was observed once. Assay: immunoSEQ multiplex PCR; the TCRdb copy retains only in-frame clones and omits some. This table holds approximately 50,000 clones, 90% found once. These data belong to a study of T cell changes during pregnancy in multiple sclerosis. The CDR3 length is 15 residues. Germline V gene lookup returns CDR1 SGHVS and CDR2 FQNEAQ. V lost 3 bases to trimming and J lost 6 bases; unmatched junction nucleotides: 10. This receptor was identified in a female donor in good health, enrolled as a control in a pregnancy study. The chain links TRBV7-8 to TRBJ2-7, with 8 bases fitting TRBD1. Sequenced material: peripheral blood, taken in the third trimester of pregnancy. CDR3 sequence (DNA): TGTGCCAGCAGCTTGGGTACAGGGGGTGCAACCGAGCAGTACTTC. Protein: CASSLGTGGATEQYF.